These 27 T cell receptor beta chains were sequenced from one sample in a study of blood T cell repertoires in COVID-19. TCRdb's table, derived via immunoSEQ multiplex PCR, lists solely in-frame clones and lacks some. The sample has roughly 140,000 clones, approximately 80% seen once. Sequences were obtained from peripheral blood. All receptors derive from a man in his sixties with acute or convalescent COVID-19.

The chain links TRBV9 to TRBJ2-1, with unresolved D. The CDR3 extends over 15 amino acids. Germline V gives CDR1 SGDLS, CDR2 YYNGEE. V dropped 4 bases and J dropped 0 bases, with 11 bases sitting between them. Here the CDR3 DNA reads TGTGCCAGCAGCTCCCTGCCCGGCTCCTACAATGAGCAGTTCTTC. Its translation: CASSSLPGSYNEQFF.

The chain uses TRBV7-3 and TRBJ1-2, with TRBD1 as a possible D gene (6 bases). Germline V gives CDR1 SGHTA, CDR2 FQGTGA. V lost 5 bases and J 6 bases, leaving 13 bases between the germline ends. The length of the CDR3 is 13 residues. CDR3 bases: TGTGCCAGCAGCGGCACGGGGGGCGATGGCTACACCTTC. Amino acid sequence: CASSGTGGDGYTF.

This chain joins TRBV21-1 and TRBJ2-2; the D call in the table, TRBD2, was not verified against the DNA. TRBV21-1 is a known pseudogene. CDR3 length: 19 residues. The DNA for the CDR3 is TGTGCCAGCAGCGATAGACTAGCGGGGATCCCCGCGAACACCGGGGAGCTGTTTTTT. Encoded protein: CASSDRLAGIPANTGELFF.

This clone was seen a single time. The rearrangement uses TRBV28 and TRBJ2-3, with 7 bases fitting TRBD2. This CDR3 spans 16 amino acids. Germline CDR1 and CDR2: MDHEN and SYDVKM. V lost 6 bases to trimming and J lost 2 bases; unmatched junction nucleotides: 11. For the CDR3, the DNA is TGTGCCAGCAGGCAGGCCGGGGGGATGCCCACAGATACGCAGTATTTT. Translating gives CASRQAGGMPTDTQYF.

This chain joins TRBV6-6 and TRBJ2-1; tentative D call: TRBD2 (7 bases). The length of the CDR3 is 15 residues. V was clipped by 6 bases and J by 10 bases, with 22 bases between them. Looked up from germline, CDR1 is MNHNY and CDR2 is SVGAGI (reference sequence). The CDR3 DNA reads TGTGCCAGCAGCTTCTCGTCGGGGGGCCCGGGGGAGCAGTTCTTC. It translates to CASSFSSGGPGEQFF.

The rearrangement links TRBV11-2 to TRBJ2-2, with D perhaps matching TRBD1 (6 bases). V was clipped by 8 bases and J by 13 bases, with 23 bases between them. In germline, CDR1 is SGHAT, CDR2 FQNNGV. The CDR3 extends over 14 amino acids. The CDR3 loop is CASARDRLTGRLFF. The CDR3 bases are TGTGCCAGCGCCCGTGACAGGCTCACGGGGAGGCTGTTTTTT.

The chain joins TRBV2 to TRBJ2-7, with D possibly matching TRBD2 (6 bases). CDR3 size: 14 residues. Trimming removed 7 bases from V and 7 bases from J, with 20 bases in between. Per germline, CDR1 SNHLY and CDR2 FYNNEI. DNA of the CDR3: TGTGCCAGCAACGGAGGGCAGGGCCTAATTGAGCAGTACTTC. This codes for CASNGGQGLIEQYF.

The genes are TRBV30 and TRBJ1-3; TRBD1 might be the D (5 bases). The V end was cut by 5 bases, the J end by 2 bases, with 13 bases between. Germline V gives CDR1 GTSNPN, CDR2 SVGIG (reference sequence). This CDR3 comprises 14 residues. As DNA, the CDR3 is TGTGCCTGGGGGGGATTCGGGGCTGGAAACACCATATATTTT. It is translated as CAWGGFGAGNTIYF.

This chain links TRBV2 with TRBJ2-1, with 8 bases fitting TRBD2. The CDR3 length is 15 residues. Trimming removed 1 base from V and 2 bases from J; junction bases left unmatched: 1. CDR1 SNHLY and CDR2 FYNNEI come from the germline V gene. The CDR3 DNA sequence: TGTGCCAGCAGTGAAGGCGGGGGGACCTACAATGAGCAGTTCTTC. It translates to CASSEGGGTYNEQFF.

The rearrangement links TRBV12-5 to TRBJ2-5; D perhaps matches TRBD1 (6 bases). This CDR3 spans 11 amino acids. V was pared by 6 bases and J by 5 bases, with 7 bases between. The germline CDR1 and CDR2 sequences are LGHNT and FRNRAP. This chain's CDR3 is CASGRGETQYF. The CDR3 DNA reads TGTGCTAGTGGGAGGGGGGAGACCCAGTACTTC. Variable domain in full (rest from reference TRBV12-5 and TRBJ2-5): DARVTQTPRHKVTEMGQEVTMRCQPILGHNTVFWYRQTMMQGLELLAYFRNRAPLDDSGMPKDRFSAEMPDATLATLKIQPSEPRDSAVYFCASGRGETQYFGPGTRLLVL.

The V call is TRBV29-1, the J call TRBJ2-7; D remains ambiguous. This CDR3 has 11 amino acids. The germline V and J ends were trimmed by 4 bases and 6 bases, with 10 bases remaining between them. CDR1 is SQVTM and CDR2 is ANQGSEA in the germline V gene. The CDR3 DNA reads TGCAGCGTTGTTAGAGATCTCGAGCAGTACTTC. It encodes CSVVRDLEQYF.

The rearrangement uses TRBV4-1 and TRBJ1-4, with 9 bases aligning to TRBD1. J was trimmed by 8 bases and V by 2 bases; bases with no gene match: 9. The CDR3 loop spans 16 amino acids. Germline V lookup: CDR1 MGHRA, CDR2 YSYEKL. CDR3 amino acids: CASSQIQGAMDEKLFF. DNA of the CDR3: TGCGCCAGCAGCCAAATACAGGGGGCAATGGACGAAAAACTGTTTTTT.

The CDR3: CASSRQPTGELFF. CDR3 DNA sequence: TGTGCCAGCAGTCGACAACCCACCGGGGAGCTGTTTTTT. V is TRBV6-2 or TRBV6-3 and J is TRBJ2-2; no clear D. Deletions cut 5 bases from V and 4 bases from J, with 8 bases between. Germline V gives CDR1 MNHEY, CDR2 SVGEGT. The CDR3 consists of 13 residues.

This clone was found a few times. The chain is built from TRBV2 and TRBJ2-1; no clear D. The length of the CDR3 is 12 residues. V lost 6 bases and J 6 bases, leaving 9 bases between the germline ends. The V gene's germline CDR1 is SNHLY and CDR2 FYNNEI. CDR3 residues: CASRGRANEQFF. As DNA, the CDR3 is TGTGCCAGCAGGGGCCGAGCCAATGAGCAGTTCTTC.

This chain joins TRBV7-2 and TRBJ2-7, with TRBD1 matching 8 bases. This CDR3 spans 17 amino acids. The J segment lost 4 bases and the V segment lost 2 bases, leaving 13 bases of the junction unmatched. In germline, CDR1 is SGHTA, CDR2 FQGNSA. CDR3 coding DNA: TGTGCCAGCAGCTTAAACCCCTCTACCGGGACAGGTTACGAGCAGTACTTC. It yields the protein CASSLNPSTGTGYEQYF.

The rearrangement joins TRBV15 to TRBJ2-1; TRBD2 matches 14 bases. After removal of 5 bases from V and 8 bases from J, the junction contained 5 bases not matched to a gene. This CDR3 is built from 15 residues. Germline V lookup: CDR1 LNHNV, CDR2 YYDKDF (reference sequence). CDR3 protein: CATSRGLAGVDEQFF. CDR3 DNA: TGTGCCACCAGCCGGGGACTAGCGGGGGTCGATGAGCAGTTCTTC.

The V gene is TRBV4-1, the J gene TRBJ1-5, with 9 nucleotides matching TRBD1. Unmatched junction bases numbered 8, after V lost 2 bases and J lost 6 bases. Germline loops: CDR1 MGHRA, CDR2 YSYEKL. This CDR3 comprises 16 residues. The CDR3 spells CASSQLGTGYSQPQHF. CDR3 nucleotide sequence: TGCGCCAGCAGCCAATTAGGGACAGGGTATTCTCAGCCCCAGCATTTT.

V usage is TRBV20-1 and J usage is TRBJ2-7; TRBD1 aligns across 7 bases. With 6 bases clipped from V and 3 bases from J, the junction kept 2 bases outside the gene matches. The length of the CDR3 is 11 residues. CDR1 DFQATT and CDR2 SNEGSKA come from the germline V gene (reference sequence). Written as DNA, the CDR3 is TGCAGTGCAAGGGACAGCTACGAGCAGTACTTC. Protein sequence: CSARDSYEQYF.

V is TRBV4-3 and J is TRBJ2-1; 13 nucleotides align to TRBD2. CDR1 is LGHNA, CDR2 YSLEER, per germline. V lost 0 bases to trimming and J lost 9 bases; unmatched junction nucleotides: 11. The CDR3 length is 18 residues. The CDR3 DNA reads TGCGCCAGCAGCCAAGATTCGCCCCTGGGACTAGCGGGGACTGAGCAGTTCTTC. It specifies CASSQDSPLGLAGTEQFF.

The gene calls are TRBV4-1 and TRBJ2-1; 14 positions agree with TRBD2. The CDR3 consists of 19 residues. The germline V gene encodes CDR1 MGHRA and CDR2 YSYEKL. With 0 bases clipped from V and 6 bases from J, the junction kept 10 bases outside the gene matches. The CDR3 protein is CASSQDGVTSGRAVNEQFF. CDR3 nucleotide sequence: TGCGCCAGCAGCCAAGATGGGGTGACTAGCGGGAGGGCCGTCAATGAGCAGTTCTTC.

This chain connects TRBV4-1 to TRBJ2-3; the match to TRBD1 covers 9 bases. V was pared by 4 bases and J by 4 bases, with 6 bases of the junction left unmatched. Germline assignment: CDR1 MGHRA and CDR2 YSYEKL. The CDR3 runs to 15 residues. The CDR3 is CASSPGQGGPDTQYF. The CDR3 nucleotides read TGCGCCAGCAGCCCGGGACAGGGCGGTCCAGATACGCAGTATTTT.

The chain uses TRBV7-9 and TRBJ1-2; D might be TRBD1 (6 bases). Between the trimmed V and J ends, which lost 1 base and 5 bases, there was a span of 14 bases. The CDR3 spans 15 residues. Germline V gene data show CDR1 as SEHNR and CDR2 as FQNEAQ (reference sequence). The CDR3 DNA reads TGTGCCAGCAGCTTAGGACCGGGGAGGGGGTATGGCTACACCTTC. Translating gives CASSLGPGRGYGYTF.

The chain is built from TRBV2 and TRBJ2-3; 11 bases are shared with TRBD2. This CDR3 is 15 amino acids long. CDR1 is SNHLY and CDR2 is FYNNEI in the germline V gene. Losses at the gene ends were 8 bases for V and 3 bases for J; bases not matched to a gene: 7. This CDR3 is CASLGLAVGTDTQYF. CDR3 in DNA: TGTGCCAGCCTGGGACTAGCGGTAGGGACAGATACGCAGTATTTT.

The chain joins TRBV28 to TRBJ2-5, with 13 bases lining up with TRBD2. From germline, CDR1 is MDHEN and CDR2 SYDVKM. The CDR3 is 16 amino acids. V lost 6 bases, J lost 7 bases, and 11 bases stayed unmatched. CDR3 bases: TGTGCCAGCAGCCGAGGCACTAGCGGGAGGGGGACGACCCAGTACTTC. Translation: CASSRGTSGRGTTQYF.

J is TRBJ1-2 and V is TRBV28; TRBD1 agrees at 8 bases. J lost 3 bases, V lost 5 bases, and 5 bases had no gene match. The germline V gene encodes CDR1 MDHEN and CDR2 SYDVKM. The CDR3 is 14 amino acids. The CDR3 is CASSGGQGDYGYTF. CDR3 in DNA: TGTGCCAGCAGTGGAGGACAGGGCGACTATGGCTACACCTTC.

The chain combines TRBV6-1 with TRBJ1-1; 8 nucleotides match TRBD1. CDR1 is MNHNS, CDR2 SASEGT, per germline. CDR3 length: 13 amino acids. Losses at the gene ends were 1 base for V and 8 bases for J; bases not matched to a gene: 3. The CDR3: CASSEGRGREAFF. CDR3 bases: TGTGCCAGCAGTGAAGGCAGGGGGCGCGAAGCTTTCTTT.

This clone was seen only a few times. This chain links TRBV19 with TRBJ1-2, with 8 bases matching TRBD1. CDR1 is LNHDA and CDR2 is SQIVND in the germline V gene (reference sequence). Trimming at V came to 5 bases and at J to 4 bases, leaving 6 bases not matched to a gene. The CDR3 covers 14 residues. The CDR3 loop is CASSSQGASYGYTF. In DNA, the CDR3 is TGTGCCAGTAGTTCCCAGGGGGCGAGCTATGGCTACACCTTC.